This T cell receptor beta chain derives from a study of T cells in localized non-small cell lung cancer. The study's findings and limits: Appearing in adjacent lung were a median about 60 of the top 100 tumor clones. Tumor samples were not multi-region, leaving intratumor heterogeneity unexcluded.

CDR3 length equals 13 residues. Here immunoSEQ multiplex PCR was the method, and the copy in TCRdb shows in-frame clones only, minus some. Of approximately 30,000 clones in the sample, roughly 89% are singletons; the top ten hold about 3%. This clone was observed a single time. Its antigen is not identified. This TCR derives from a woman aged 18-49 years with stage I lung adenocarcinoma. The V gene is TRBV21-1, the J gene TRBJ1-1. TRBV21-1 is termed a pseudogene. Specimen: peripheral blood, collected before any cancer treatment. The CDR3, as DNA: TGTGCCAGCAGCACGTCACCGAACACTGAAGCTTTCTTT. It specifies CASSTSPNTEAFF.